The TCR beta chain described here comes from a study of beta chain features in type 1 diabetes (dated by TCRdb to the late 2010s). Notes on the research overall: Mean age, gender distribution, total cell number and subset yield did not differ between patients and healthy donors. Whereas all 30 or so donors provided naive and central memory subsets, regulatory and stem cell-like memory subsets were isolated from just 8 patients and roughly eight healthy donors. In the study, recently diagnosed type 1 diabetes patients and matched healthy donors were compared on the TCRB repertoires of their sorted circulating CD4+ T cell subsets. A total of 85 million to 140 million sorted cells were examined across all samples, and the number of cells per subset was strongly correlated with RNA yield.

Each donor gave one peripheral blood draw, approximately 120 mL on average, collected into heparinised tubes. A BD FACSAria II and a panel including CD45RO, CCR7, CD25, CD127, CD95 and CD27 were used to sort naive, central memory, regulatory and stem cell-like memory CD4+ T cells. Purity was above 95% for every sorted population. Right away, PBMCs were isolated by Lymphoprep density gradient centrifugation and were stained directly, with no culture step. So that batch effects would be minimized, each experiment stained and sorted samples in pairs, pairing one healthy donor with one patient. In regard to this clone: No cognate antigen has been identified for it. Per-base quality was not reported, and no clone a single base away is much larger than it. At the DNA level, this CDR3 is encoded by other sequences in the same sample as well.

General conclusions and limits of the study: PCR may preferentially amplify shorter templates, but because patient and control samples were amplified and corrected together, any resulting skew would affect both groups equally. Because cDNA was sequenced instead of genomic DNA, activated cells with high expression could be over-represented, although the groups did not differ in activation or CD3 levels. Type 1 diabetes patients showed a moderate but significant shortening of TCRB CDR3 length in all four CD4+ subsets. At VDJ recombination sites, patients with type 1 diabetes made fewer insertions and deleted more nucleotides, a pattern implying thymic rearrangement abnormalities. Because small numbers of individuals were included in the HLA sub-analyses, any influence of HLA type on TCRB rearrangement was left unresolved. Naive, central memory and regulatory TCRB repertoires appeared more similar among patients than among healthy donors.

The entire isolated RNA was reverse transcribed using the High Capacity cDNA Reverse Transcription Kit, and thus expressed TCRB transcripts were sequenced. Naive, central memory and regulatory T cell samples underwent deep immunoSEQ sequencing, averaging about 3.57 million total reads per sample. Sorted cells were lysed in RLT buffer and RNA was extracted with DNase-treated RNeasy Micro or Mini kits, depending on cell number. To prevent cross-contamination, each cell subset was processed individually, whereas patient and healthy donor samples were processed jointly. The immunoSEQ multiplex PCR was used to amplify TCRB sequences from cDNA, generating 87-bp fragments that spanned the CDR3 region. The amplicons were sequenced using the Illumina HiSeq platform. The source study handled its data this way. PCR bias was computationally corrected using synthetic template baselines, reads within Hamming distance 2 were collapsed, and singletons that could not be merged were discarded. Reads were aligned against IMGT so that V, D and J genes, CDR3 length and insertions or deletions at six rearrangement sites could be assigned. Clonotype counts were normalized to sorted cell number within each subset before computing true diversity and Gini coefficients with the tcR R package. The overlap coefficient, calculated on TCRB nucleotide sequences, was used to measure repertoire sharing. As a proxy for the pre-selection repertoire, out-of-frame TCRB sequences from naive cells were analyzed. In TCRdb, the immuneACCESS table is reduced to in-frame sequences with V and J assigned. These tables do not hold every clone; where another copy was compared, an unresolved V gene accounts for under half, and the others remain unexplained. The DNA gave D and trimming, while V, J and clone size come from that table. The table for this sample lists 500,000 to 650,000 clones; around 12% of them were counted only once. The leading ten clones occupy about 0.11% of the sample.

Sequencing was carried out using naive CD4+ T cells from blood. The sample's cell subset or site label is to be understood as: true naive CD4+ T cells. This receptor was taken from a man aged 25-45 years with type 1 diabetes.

Here is the DNA: TGTGCCAGCAGTGCCAGCTCCTACGAGCAGTACTTC. Its protein product is CASSASSYEQYF. The chain is made from TRBV2 and TRBJ2-7; the D gene cannot be named for sure. CDR1 and CDR2 were assigned from the germline V gene as SNHLY and FYNNEI. From cysteine to phenylalanine, the CDR3 is 12 amino acids long. Just CDR3 DNA is preserved here, 36 bases in frame from base 1. V and J lose 4 bases and 0 bases, and a span of 4 bases separates them.